The next 23 T cell receptor beta chains were all read from a single sample in a study of cytomegalovirus exposure and HLA in healthy donors. 13 Jbeta primers and 60 Vbeta primers were used for the PCR. Profiled with immunoSEQ multiplex PCR; TCRdb holds only in-frame clones, not every one. Of around 200,000 clones listed, 75% to 85% were seen once; the top ten hold about 2.2%. Sequences were obtained from PBMCs. The receptors here all came from a woman aged 45-65 years in good health and CMV-seronegative.

This chain connects TRBV7-9 to TRBJ2-7, with 7 bases fitting TRBD1. Germline lookup yields CDR1 SEHNR and CDR2 FQNEAQ (reference sequence). J lost 5 bases, V lost 5 bases, and 12 bases had no gene match. The CDR3 is 15 residues long. CDR3 sequence (DNA): TGTGCCAGCAGCCACCCCCGACAGGGACAAGACGAGCAGTACTTC. This translates into CASSHPRQGQDEQYF.

V and J are TRBV28 and TRBJ1-4; 11 bases are a match to TRBD1. This CDR3 region has 15 residues. J gave up 8 bases and V 11 bases, and 13 bases lay outside the gene matches. Looked up from germline, CDR1 is MDHEN and CDR2 is SYDVKM. The CDR3 protein is CAAEEGTGGAEKLFF. CDR3 nucleotide sequence: TGTGCCGCAGAAGAAGGGACAGGGGGGGCGGAAAAACTGTTTTTT. Full variable domain (outside the CDR3, taken from reference TRBV28 and TRBJ1-4): DVKVTQSSRYLVKRTGEKVFLECVQDMDHENMFWYRQDPGLGLRLIYFSYDVKMKEKGDIPEGYSVSREKKERFSLILESASTNQTSMYLCAAEEGTGGAEKLFFGSGTQLSVL.

The chain carries TRBV6-5 and TRBJ1-1; TRBD1 aligns across 8 bases. Trimming took 2 bases from V and 6 from J; bases not matched to a gene: 2. The CDR3 runs to 13 residues. Germline CDR1 is MNHEY and CDR2 is SVGAGI. CDR3 sequence: CASSYTGGSEAFF. The CDR3 DNA follows: TGTGCCAGCAGTTACACAGGGGGTTCTGAAGCTTTCTTT.

The chain links TRBV6-6 to TRBJ1-1, with D perhaps matching TRBD1 (5 bases). Trimming removed 5 bases at V and 9 bases at J, with 16 bases between. Germline V CDR1 and CDR2: MNHNY, SVGAGI (reference sequence). The CDR3 totals 13 residues. The chain's CDR3 is CASSPEGHGQAFF. The CDR3 DNA reads as TGTGCCAGCAGTCCGGAAGGACATGGCCAAGCTTTCTTT.

The chain is built from TRBV7-6 and TRBJ1-5; D gene unclear. V gave up 4 bases and J gave up 0 bases, with 4 bases separating them. The CDR3 spans 13 residues. Germline assignment: CDR1 SGHVS and CDR2 FNYEAQ. The CDR3 bases are TGTGCCAGCAGCTCGAGTAGCAATCAGCCCCAGCATTTT. Encoded protein: CASSSSSNQPQHF.

This clone appeared a single time. This sequence joins TRBV29-1 and TRBJ1-2; possibly TRBD1 for D (6 bases). V lost 2 bases and J lost 8, with 12 bases in between. The CDR3 has 12 residues. CDR1 is SQVTM and CDR2 is ANQGSEA in the germline V gene. The CDR3 protein is CSVENTGLGYTF. The CDR3 nucleotides read TGCAGCGTTGAAAATACAGGGCTCGGCTACACCTTC.

V and J are TRBV7-9 and TRBJ1-6, with 7 bases aligning to TRBD1. V shed 5 bases, J shed 9 bases, and the junction held 10 bases outside the gene matches. The CDR3 is made up of 15 amino acids. Germline V gene sequence: CDR1 SEHNR, CDR2 FQNEAQ (reference sequence). The CDR3, as DNA: TGTGCCAGCAGCCCTCCCGGAGGGGGCAGTTCACCCCTCCACTTT. Amino acid sequence: CASSPPGGGSSPLHF.

The rearrangement uses TRBV5-6 and TRBJ2-5; no firm D call. CDR1 and CDR2 (germline): SGHDT, YYEEEE. V lost 3 bases and J 5 bases, leaving 5 bases between the germline ends. The CDR3 totals 11 residues. CDR3 sequence reads: CASSYEETQYF. The CDR3 coding sequence is TGTGCCAGCAGCTATGAGGAGACCCAGTACTTC.

V is TRBV9 and J is TRBJ2-1; possibly TRBD2 for D (7 bases). V was trimmed by 5 bases and J by 7 bases, leaving 19 bases between them. Germline V gene lookup returns CDR1 SGDLS and CDR2 YYNGEE. The CDR3 loop spans 15 amino acids. The CDR3 DNA reads as TGTGCCAGCAGTCAGGGGAGGGGGGAGTGGAATGAGCAGTTCTTC. This encodes CASSQGRGEWNEQFF.

The rearrangement uses TRBV11-3 and TRBJ1-1, with 9 bases aligning to TRBD1. Germline V gene sequence: CDR1 SGHNT, CDR2 YENEEA. This CDR3 has 16 amino acids. The trim removed 5 bases at V and 1 base at J, leaving 8 bases unmatched. CDR3 coding DNA: TGTGCCAGCAGCCCCGGGACAGGGCAAGGGAACACTGAAGCTTTCTTT. It encodes CASSPGTGQGNTEAFF.

This chain links TRBV7-2 with TRBJ2-7; no definite D call. Germline CDR1 and CDR2: SGHTA and FQGNSA. With 5 bases removed from V and 2 bases from J, the gap between germline ends came to 10 bases. The CDR3 loop spans 13 amino acids. CDR3 nucleotides: TGTGCCAGCAGCCCACAAACAGCCTACGAGCAGTACTTC. The encoded protein is CASSPQTAYEQYF.

The V gene is TRBV30, the J gene TRBJ1-2, with 7 bases matching TRBD1. CDR1 GTSNPN and CDR2 SVGIG come from the germline V gene (reference sequence). This CDR3 has 13 residues. The trim removed 4 bases at V and 6 bases at J, leaving 8 bases unmatched. CDR3 bases: TGTGCCTGGAAGGGGGACAGAGTCGATGGCTACACCTTC. Translating gives CAWKGDRVDGYTF.

The J gene is TRBJ2-2, the V gene TRBV15; tentatively, D is TRBD1 (6 bases). CDR3 size: 15 residues. The V and J ends lost 0 bases and 5 bases respectively, with 10 bases between them. Germline CDR1 and CDR2: LNHNV and YYDKDF (reference sequence). The CDR3 nucleotides are TGTGCCACCAGCAGAGATCGGACAGCTACCGGGGAGCTGTTTTTT. Amino acid sequence: CATSRDRTATGELFF. Complete variable domain (other parts from reference TRBV15 and TRBJ2-2): DAMVIQNPRYQVTQFGKPVTLSCSQTLNHNVMYWYQQKSSQAPKLLFHYYDKDFNNEADTPDNFQSRRPNTSFCFLDIRSPGLGDTAMYLCATSRDRTATGELFFGEGSRLTVL.

V usage is TRBV14 and J usage is TRBJ2-1, with a weak D call TRBD2 (6 bases). This CDR3 is built from 17 residues. V dropped 0 bases and J dropped 3 bases, with 15 bases sitting between them. CDR1 is SGHDN and CDR2 is FVKESK in the germline V gene. CDR3 DNA: TGTGCCAGCAGCCAAGATCTCACGGGAGTTCGCTACAATGAGCAGTTCTTC. This encodes CASSQDLTGVRYNEQFF.

The gene calls are TRBV4-2 and TRBJ2-5, with 7 bases lining up with TRBD2. The germline CDR1 and CDR2 sequences are LGHNA and YNFKEQ. This CDR3 has 15 residues. V shed 6 bases and J 3 bases; nucleotides not matched to a gene: 10. The CDR3 region has the DNA TGTGCCAGCAGGGGGATTGGGAGGGAGGAAGAGACCCAGTACTTC. Translating it yields CASRGIGREEETQYF.

This clone came up a few times. The V call is TRBV4-2, the J call TRBJ2-2, with 11 nucleotides matching TRBD2. Per germline, CDR1 LGHNA and CDR2 YNFKEQ. The CDR3 length is 17 residues. V dropped 3 bases and J dropped 7; count of bases not matched to a gene: 10. CDR3 nucleotides: TGTGCCAGCAGCCACTCAGGACTAGCGGGCTTCGACGGGGAGCTGTTTTTT. Amino acid sequence: CASSHSGLAGFDGELFF.

Here the CDR3 reads CSVGGERTSASGELFF. The CDR3, as DNA: TGCAGCGTTGGGGGAGAGAGGACTAGTGCCTCCGGGGAGCTGTTTTTT. The gene calls are TRBV29-1 and TRBJ1-3, with 7 bases that match TRBD2. The assigned J gene may be wrong: the sequence end matches TRBJ2-2 better. This CDR3 is 16 amino acids long. From germline, CDR1 is SQVTM and CDR2 ANQGSEA.

V and J are TRBV6-1 and TRBJ2-3, with unresolved D. V lost 3 bases, J lost 4 bases, and 17 bases lay in between. In germline, CDR1 is MNHNS, CDR2 SASEGT. CDR3 length: 16 amino acids. The CDR3 nucleotides are TGTGCCAGCAGTGATTTGGCCAGGCTTGTCGCAGATACGCAGTATTTT. Translation: CASSDLARLVADTQYF.

The chain joins TRBV4-3 to TRBJ1-2; D may be TRBD1 (5 bases). Looked up from germline, CDR1 is LGHNA and CDR2 is YSLEER. The germline V and J ends were trimmed by 4 bases and 9 bases, with 15 bases remaining between them. This CDR3 has 13 amino acids. As DNA, the CDR3 is TGCGCCAGCAGCCGTGCGGGAGGGACCAGCTACACCTTC. Protein: CASSRAGGTSYTF.

The chain recombines TRBV27 with TRBJ2-6; weak D call: TRBD1 (6 bases). The CDR3 extends over 18 amino acids. The V end lost 5 bases, the J end lost 4 bases, and 21 bases lay between the germline ends. CDR1 and CDR2 (germline): MNHEY, SMNVEV (reference sequence). CDR3 nucleotides: TGTGCCAGCAGTCCTCGCGCCAGGGGTGAGCGGGGGGCCAACGTCCTGACTTTC. It codes for CASSPRARGERGANVLTF.

This clone appeared a few times. The chain joins TRBV2 to TRBJ2-4; no clear D. CDR3 size: 15 residues. Trimming removed 2 bases from V and 0 bases from J, with 8 bases in between. CDR1 and CDR2 from the germline V gene are SNHLY and FYNNEI. DNA of the CDR3: TGTGCCAGCAGTGAAACACTACTAGCCAAAAACATTCAGTACTTC. It encodes CASSETLLAKNIQYF.

V gene TRBV6-6 combines with J gene TRBJ2-3, with TRBD1 matching over 8 bases. In germline, CDR1 is MNHNY, CDR2 SVGAGI (reference sequence). V lost 6 bases and J lost 0; bases outside the gene matches: 5. This CDR3 is built from 15 residues. CDR3 residues: CASREGQASTDTQYF. The CDR3 DNA follows: TGTGCCAGCAGGGAGGGACAGGCTAGCACAGATACGCAGTATTTT.

V and J are TRBV9 and TRBJ2-3, with D unclear. The V end was cut by 2 bases, the J end by 1 base, with 14 bases between. CDR1 SGDLS and CDR2 YYNGEE come from the germline V gene. The CDR3 loop spans 16 amino acids. CDR3 region: CASSVTTHRGTDTQYF. For the CDR3, the DNA is TGTGCCAGCAGCGTTACGACTCACCGGGGCACAGATACGCAGTATTTT.